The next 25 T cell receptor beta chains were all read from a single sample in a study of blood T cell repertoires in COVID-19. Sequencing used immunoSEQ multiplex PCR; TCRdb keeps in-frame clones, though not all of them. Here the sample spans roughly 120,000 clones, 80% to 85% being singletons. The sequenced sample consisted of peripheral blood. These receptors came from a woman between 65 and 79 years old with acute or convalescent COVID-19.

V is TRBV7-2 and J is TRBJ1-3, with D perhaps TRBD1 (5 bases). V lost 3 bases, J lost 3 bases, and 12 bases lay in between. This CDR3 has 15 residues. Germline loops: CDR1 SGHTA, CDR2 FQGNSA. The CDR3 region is CASSFQGGDGNTIYF. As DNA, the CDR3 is TGTGCCAGCAGCTTTCAGGGAGGGGATGGAAACACCATATATTTT.

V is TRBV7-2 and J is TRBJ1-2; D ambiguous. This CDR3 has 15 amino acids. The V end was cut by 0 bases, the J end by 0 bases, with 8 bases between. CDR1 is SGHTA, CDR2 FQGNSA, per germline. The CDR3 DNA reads TGTGCCAGCAGCTTAGCGGGCACAGCTAACTATGGCTACACCTTC. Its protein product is CASSLAGTANYGYTF.

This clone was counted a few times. CDR3 nucleotide sequence: TGTGCCAGCAGTGGGGGGGAAGAGACCCAGTACTTC. It encodes CASSGGEETQYF. This chain connects TRBV28 to TRBJ2-5; 7 positions agree with TRBD2. V shed 5 bases, J shed 3 bases, and the junction held 0 bases outside the gene matches. CDR3 length: 12 amino acids. Looked up from germline, CDR1 is MDHEN and CDR2 is SYDVKM.

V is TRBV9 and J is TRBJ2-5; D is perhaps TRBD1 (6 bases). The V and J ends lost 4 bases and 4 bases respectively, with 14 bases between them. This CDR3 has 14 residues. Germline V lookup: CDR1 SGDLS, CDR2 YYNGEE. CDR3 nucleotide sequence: TGTGCCAGCAGCAAAGCGGTAGGGGGAGAGACCCAGTACTTC. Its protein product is CASSKAVGGETQYF. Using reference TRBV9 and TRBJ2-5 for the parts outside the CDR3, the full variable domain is DSGVTQTPKHLITATGQRVTLRCSPRSGDLSVYWYQQSLDQGLQFLIQYYNGEERAKGNILERFSAQQFPDLHSELNLSSLELGDSALYFCASSKAVGGETQYFGPGTRLLVL.

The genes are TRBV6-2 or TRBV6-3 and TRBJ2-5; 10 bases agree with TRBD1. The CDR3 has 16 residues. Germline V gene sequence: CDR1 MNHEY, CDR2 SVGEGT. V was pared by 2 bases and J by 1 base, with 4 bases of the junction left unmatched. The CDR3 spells CASSYQTGGFQETQYF. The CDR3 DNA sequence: TGTGCCAGCAGTTACCAGACAGGGGGCTTCCAAGAGACCCAGTACTTC.

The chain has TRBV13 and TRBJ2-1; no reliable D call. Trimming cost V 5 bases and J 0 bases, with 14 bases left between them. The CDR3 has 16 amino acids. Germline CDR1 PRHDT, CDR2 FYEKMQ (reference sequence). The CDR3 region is CASSLRSGYSYNEQFF. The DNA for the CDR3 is TGTGCCAGCAGCCTACGATCAGGCTACTCCTACAATGAGCAGTTCTTC.

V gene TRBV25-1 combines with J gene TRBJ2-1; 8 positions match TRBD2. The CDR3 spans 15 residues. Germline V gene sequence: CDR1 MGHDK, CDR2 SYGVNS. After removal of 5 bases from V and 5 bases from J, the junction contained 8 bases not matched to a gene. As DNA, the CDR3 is TGTGCCAGCAGTTTATCCGGGACTAGTGACAATGAGCAGTTCTTC. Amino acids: CASSLSGTSDNEQFF. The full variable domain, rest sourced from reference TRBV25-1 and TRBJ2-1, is EADIYQTPRYLVIGTGKKITLECSQTMGHDKMYWYQQDPGMELHLIHYSYGVNSTEKGDLSSESTVSRIRTEHFPLTLESARPSHTSQYLCASSLSGTSDNEQFFGPGTRLTVL.

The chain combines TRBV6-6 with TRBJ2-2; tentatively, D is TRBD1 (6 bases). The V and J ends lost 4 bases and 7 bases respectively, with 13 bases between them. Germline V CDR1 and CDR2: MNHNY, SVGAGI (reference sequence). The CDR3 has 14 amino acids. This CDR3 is CASSSQGWGGELFF. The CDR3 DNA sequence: TGTGCCAGCAGTTCCCAGGGGTGGGGCGGGGAGCTGTTTTTT.

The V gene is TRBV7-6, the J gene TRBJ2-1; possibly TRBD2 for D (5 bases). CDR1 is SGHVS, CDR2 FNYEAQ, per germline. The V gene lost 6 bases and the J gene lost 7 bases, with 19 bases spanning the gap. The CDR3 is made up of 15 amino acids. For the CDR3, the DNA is TGTGCCAGCAGTTTTGGAGTGGGAGTTGGGAATGAGCAGTTCTTC. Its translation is CASSFGVGVGNEQFF.

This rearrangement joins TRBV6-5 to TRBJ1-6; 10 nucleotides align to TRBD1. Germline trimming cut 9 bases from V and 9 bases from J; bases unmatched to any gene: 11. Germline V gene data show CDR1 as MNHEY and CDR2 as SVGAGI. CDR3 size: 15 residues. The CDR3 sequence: CASENSGTGVSPLHF. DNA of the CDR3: TGTGCCAGTGAGAATTCCGGGACAGGGGTTTCACCCCTCCACTTT.

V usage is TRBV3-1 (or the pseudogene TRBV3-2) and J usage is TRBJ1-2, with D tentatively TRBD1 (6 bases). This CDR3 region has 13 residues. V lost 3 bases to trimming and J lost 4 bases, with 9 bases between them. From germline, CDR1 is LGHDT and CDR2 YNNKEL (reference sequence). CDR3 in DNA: TGTGCCAGCAGCCAGGGGGCAGGCTATGGCTACACCTTC. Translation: CASSQGAGYGYTF.

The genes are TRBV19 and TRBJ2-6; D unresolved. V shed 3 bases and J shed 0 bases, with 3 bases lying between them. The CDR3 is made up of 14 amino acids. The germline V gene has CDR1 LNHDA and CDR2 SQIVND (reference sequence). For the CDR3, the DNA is TGTGCCAGTAGTATGAGCTCTGGGGCCAACGTCCTGACTTTC. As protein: CASSMSSGANVLTF.

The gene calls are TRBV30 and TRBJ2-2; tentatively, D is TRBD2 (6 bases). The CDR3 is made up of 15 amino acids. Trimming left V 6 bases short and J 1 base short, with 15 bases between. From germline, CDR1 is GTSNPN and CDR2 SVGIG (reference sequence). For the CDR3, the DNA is TGTGCCTGTTCCGGGAGCCCCGGGAACACCGGGGAGCTGTTTTTT. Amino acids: CACSGSPGNTGELFF.

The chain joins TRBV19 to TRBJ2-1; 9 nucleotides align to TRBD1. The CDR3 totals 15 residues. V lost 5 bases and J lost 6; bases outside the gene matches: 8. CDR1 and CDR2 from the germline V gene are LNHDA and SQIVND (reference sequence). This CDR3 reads CASSPGTGYSNEQFF. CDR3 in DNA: TGTGCCAGTAGTCCCGGGACAGGGTACTCCAATGAGCAGTTCTTC.

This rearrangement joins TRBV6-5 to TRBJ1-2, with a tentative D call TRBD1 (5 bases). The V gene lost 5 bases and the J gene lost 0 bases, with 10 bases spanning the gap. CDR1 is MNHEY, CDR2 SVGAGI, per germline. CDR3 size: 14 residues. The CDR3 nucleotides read TGTGCCAGCAGTATGGACACCGCTAACTATGGCTACACCTTC. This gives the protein CASSMDTANYGYTF.

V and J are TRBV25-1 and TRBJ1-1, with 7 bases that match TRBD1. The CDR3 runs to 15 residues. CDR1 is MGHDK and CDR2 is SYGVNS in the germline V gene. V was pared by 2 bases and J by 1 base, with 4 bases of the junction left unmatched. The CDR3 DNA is TGTGCCAGCAGTGAAGGAGGGGACAGGAACACTGAAGCTTTCTTT. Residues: CASSEGGDRNTEAFF.

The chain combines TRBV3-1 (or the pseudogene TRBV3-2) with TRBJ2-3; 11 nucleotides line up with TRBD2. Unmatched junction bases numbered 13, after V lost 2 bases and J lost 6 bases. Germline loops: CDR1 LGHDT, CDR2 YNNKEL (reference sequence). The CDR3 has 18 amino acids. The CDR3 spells CASSQRPGTSGTSDTQYF. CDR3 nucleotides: TGTGCCAGCAGCCAACGCCCCGGGACTAGCGGTACGTCGGATACGCAGTATTTT.

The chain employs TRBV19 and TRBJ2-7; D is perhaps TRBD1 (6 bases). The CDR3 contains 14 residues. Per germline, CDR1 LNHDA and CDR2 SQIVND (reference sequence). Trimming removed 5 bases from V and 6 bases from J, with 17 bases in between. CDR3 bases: TGTGCCAGTAGTTTCGGCAGGGGAAAAGGCGAGCAGTACTTC. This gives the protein CASSFGRGKGEQYF.

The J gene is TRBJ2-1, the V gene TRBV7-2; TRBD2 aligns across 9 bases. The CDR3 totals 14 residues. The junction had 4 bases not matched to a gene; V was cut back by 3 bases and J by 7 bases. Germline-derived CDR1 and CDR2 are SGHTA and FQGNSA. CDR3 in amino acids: CASSFALAGNEQFF. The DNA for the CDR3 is TGTGCCAGCAGCTTCGCTCTAGCGGGAAATGAGCAGTTCTTC.

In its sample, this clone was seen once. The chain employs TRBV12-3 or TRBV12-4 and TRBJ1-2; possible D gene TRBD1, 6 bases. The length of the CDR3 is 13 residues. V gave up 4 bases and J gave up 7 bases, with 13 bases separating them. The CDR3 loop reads CASSWLQGRGYTF. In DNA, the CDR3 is TGTGCCAGCAGTTGGTTACAGGGCCGTGGCTACACCTTC.

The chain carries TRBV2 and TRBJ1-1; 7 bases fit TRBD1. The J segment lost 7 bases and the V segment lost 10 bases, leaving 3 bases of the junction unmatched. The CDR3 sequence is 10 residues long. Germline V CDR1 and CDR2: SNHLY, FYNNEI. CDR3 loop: CAKGQYEAFF. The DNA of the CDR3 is TGTGCCAAGGGACAGTATGAAGCTTTCTTT.

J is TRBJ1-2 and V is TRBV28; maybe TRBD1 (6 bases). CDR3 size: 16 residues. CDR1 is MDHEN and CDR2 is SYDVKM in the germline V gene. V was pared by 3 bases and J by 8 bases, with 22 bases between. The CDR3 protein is CASSFSPGQRAGGYTF. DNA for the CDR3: TGTGCCAGCAGTTTCTCCCCGGGACAAAGGGCAGGGGGCTACACCTTC.

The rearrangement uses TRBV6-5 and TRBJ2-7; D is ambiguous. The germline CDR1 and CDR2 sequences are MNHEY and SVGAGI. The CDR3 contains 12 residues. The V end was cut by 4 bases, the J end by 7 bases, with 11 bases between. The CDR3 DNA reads TGTGCCAGCAGTTTTAATAGGCGGGAGCAGTACTTC. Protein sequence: CASSFNRREQYF.

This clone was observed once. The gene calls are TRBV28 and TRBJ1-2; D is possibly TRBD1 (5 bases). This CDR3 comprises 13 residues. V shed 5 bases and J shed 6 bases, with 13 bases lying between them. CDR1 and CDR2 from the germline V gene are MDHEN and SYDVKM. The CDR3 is CASSPRGSDGYTF. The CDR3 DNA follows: TGTGCCAGCAGTCCCCGGGGGTCTGATGGCTACACCTTC.

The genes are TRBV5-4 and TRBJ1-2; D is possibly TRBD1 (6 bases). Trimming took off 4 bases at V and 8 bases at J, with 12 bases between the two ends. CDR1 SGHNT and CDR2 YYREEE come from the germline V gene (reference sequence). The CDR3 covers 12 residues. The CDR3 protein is CASSPEGVGYTF. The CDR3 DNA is TGTGCCAGCAGCCCCGAGGGGGTAGGCTACACCTTC. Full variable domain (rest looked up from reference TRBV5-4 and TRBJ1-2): ETGVTQSPTHLIKTRGQQVTLRCSSQSGHNTVSWYQQALGQGPQFIFQYYREEENGRGNFPPRFSGLQFPNYSSELNVNALELDDSALYLCASSPEGVGYTFGSGTRLTVV.